This TCR beta chain comes out of a study of cytomegalovirus exposure and HLA in healthy donors (TCRdb year 2017). A note on the overall study: An earlier analysis of roughly 630 of the donors reported 250 to 350 Gb of sequence data and approximately 110 million unique TCR beta sequences from about 180 million T cells. Every discovery cohort repertoire had been produced on one sequencing platform. The number of typed donors differed by locus: about 620-630 for A, B, C, DRB1 and DQB1; approximately 520 for DQA1; 606 for DPA1; and some 430 for DPB1. Alongside the repertoire data, information on donor age, sex, ethnicity and CMV serostatus was compiled. The aim of the study was to test whether cataloging public T cell receptors could identify signatures of past pathogen exposure. The later analysis used no new phenotypic data to find candidate immune exposures, relying instead on TCR beta sequences and their occurrence across donors. To decide whether each TCR beta V gene segment behaved as functional or pseudogenic, an earlier analysis of 587 of the donors relied on high-throughput TCR beta sequencing. In a later genetic analysis, genome-wide SNP genotypes for about 65% of the 666 donors were used, and that subset was treated as a discovery cohort. Class I and class II HLA loci were covered by the typing at four-digit resolution. The T cell repertoires of 550 to 850 subjects were profiled by immunosequencing and related to cytomegalovirus serostatus. In a later analysis, previously published TCR beta repertoires from about 670 donors were re-analyzed and high-resolution HLA genotyping was added so that TCR occurrence patterns could be studied. Of the 350 to 450 genotyped donors, about 80% fell in the genetic ancestry cluster associated with self-reported Caucasian donors. On average, around 230,000 unique TCR beta nucleotide sequences were sequenced per donor among fewer than 500 genotyped donors of the cohort, with around 19% of those sequences being non-productive. Because of strong linkage in the cohort, roughly five DR-DQ haplotypes were treated as single units for association and clustering. Along with the approximately 650-subject first cohort, a separate validation cohort of 120 different subjects was used. High-throughput TCR immunosequencing, statistical association of individual TCRs with disease status, and machine learning were combined to predict cytomegalovirus infection status. About 300 gigabases of sequencing data and roughly 80 million unique TCR sequences made up an early release that covered 500 to 700 HLA-typed donors.

Measured from the cysteine to the phenylalanine, the CDR3 is 15 residues long. The sequence is cut down to CDR3 DNA, 45 bases in frame from base 1. The germline V gene encodes CDR1 MNHNS and CDR2 SASEGT. Trimming takes 3 bases from V and 2 bases from J, and the germline ends sit 11 bases apart. Remarks on this clone: This receptor's antigen is unknown. No much larger clonotype is one base removed from it; base qualities were not supplied.

The cohort was made up of about 610 healthy bone marrow donors. At the time of sampling, every cohort member was nominally healthy, though immune exposures that went unrecorded were likely present. The donor was CMV seronegative and belonged to the group of 350 to 400 seronegative cohort members. Every donor gave a peripheral blood sample, and the peripheral blood mononuclear cells from that sample were used for TCR beta sequencing. The Qiagen DNeasy Blood Extraction Kit was used to extract genomic DNA from the blood cell samples. Overall study outcomes, separate from this receptor: At a false discovery rate of 0.05, a later analysis linked around 15,000 TCR beta sequences to specific HLA alleles. A later analysis found that HLA-associated TCR beta chains were more clonally expanded and had lower generation probabilities than equally common non-associated chains. The classifier was reported to diagnose cytomegalovirus status with high specificity and sensitivity in both the original cohort and the validation cohort. A further reported finding was that TCR beta sequences accurately predicted the HLA-A and HLA-B alleles for most subjects in the first cohort. A few of the identified cytomegalovirus-associated TCR beta chains were confirmed in vitro to be specific for cytomegalovirus antigens. In a later analysis, TCR association rates were found to vary across HLA loci, with the most associated TCRs seen for DRB1 alleles and the fewest for HLA-C alleles. A total of roughly 160 TCR beta chains were listed by the study as associated with cytomegalovirus. Immune exposure information for the cohort was limited to CMV serostatus. V-gene and J-gene trimming of TCR beta chains was associated with a missense DCLRE1C variant in a later genetic analysis, and the association was replicated in an independent cohort. In an earlier analysis of around 500 of the donors, most TCR beta V segments appeared in productive rearrangements about 90% or about 30% of the time, broadly matching IMGT annotations. Correlated functional status among segregating V segments might be attributable to linkage disequilibrium, but an unknown experimental factor could not be ruled out. According to a later analysis, parvovirus B19, influenza, CMV and Epstein-Barr virus appeared linked to several top co-occurrence clusters. The presence/absence analyses assumed that sequencing depth was roughly uniform across donors, and that assumption may not be true. A cluster of highly shared sequence variants was judged likely to represent a technical artifact of the sequencing pipeline. Some IMGT-functional V segments, including TRBV6-2 and TRBV6-3, could not be distinguished by the 87-base-pair reads and were therefore excluded. In a later analysis, most CMV-associated TCR beta chains were found to appear HLA-restricted, with HLA associations seemingly driven largely by CMV exposure. While some public TCRs were present in many individuals, most TCR sequences turned up only very rarely across donors. Because counts were too low, fewer than 20 rarely observed V segments, including chromosome 9 orphons, were excluded from the earlier analysis of about 500 of the donors. Strong co-occurrence of HLA alleles, especially DR and DQ, made assigning TCR associations to individual alleles difficult. Only TCR beta chains were sequenced in this cohort, and the absence of alpha or paired-chain data limited detectable features. The authors suggested that the approach could potentially be generalized to other disease states and immunological phenotypes. Because HLA typing was missing for some donors at each locus, association tests included only the typed subset. According to a later genetic analysis, donors in an Asian-associated ancestry cluster had fewer N-insertions in productive TCRs than the roughly 660-donor mean.

Receptors were amplified or captured by the immunoSEQ multiplex PCR assay. The multiplex PCR relied on a mix of 60 forward primers for TCR Vbeta segments and 13 reverse primers for TCR Jbeta segments. Amplification of the CDR3 region of rearranged TCR beta genes was performed with a multiplex PCR assay on genomic DNA. On the Illumina HiSeq System, the amplified TCR beta libraries were sequenced as 87-base-pair reads. The paper's processing steps were these. In a later analysis, 80 million or so unique TCR beta chains were counted across the 650 to 700 repertoires, and roughly 9.9 million of these chains were shared by at least two donors. To remove PCR and sequencing errors, raw reads were error-corrected and collapsed into unique sequences using a nearest-neighbor algorithm that merged closely related sequences. To assign V, D and J gene segments, CDR3 sequences were aligned to IMGT reference sequences. For a sequence to be retained, a match of at least six nucleotides was required to both a V gene segment and a J gene segment. A rearrangement was called productive if the CDR3 had no stop codons and remained in frame with V and J, and every other rearrangement was called non-productive. CDR3 was defined by IMGT convention, running from the second conserved V-encoded cysteine to the conserved J-encoded phenylalanine. Sequences without an unambiguous match to a single V gene segment were excluded from the earlier analysis of about 640 of the donors. In an earlier analysis of some 590 of the donors, V segments were called functional above 56.7% productive rearrangements and were called segregating when the between-donor standard deviation exceeded 5%. A statistical classification framework was built for diagnosing cytomegalovirus status from the catalog of TCR beta chain sequences. V and J gene assignment, in a later analysis, came from comparing TCR nucleotide sequences with IMGT/GENE-DB human TR gene sequences. Using the TCRdist pipeline, a later analysis assigned CDR3 sequences along with most-parsimonious VDJ recombination scenarios. In a later analysis, every TCR beta chain was defined by the combination of its CDR3 amino acid sequence and its V-gene family, and reads without a unique V-gene family were dropped. A later analysis removed 550 to 650 highly shared, low-generation-probability nucleotide sequences to deal with suspected cross-contamination and a sequencing artifact. In a later analysis, a clonal expansion index was calculated for each public chain from normalized within-repertoire ranks of inferred template counts. A later analysis computed generation probabilities with a VDJ recombination model fitted to out-of-frame rearrangements, and checked the results against IGoR. A later analysis scored TCR-TCR, TCR-HLA and TCR-CMV co-occurrence with hypergeometric tests, applying a repertoire-size bias correction to TCR pairs. False discovery rates were estimated in a later analysis by permuting HLA or CMV assignments 20 times. In a later analysis, co-occurring TCRs were grouped using DBSCAN, with TCRdist sequence similarity added in when clustering inside HLA-allele-positive subsets. For co-occurrence clustering, repertoires with fewer than 30,000 or more than 120,000 public chains were excluded, along with four to six repertoires with anomalous nucleotide sharing. What TCRdb holds here is the immuneACCESS table cut down to in-frame rearrangements. Part of the clones is not present; checked against another copy, under half of the missing clones reflect an unresolved V gene, and the others are unexplained. V and J calls and clone size follow that table, whereas D and trimming were derived from the DNA. The sample table contains 93,000 or so clones; only one count was recorded for approximately 64% of them. 2.5% to 4% of the sample comes from the top ten.

The sample taken for sequencing was PBMCs. The TCR comes from a woman between 45 and 60 years old in good health and CMV-seronegative. The chain was built from TRBV6-1 and TRBJ2-1; the D region possibly corresponds to TRBD2 (6 bases align). The sequenced DNA: TGTGCCAGCAGTGAGTTAGCGGCCCCCTACAATGAGCAGTTCTTC. Its amino acids are CASSELAAPYNEQFF.